These 24 T cell receptor beta chains were sequenced from one sample in a study of T cell responses to AZD1222 COVID-19 vaccine. Here immunoSEQ multiplex PCR was the method, and the copy in TCRdb shows in-frame clones only, minus some. Here the sample spans fewer than 120,000 clones, about 94% being singletons. The sample here was peripheral blood, taken 28 days after the second AZD1222 dose. Receptor source: an adult who received the AZD1222 COVID-19 vaccine.

The chain combines TRBV2 with TRBJ1-2; no reliable D call. The germline V gene encodes CDR1 SNHLY and CDR2 FYNNEI. This CDR3 spans 14 amino acids. V dropped 2 bases and J dropped 8 bases, with 15 bases sitting between them. CDR3 nucleotides: TGTGCCAGCAGTGAAAAGTTGGGCGTGGGAGGCTACACCTTC. It codes for CASSEKLGVGGYTF.

The chain has TRBV4-2 and TRBJ1-5, with no clear D. The CDR3 covers 14 residues. CDR1 is LGHNA, CDR2 YNFKEQ, per germline. V was shortened by 0 bases and J by 4 bases, with 7 bases between the two germline ends. CDR3 nucleotides: TGTGCCAGCAGCCAAGATTGGGGAAATCAGCCCCAGCATTTT. Its translation: CASSQDWGNQPQHF.

The chain recombines TRBV6-5 with TRBJ2-7; no reliable D call. Trimming pared 8 bases from V and 1 base from J, leaving 15 bases between. This CDR3 has 14 residues. CDR1 and CDR2 (germline): MNHEY, SVGAGI. The chain's CDR3 is CASHPGQGSYEQYF. The CDR3 nucleotides read TGTGCCAGCCATCCCGGTCAAGGGTCCTACGAGCAGTACTTC.

The V and J genes are TRBV5-1 and TRBJ2-3; D might be TRBD1 (5 bases). This CDR3 has 16 residues. Germline V gene lookup returns CDR1 SGHRS and CDR2 YFSETQ. Trimming cost V 3 bases and J 4 bases, with 18 bases left between them. The CDR3 nucleotides read TGCGCCAGCAGCTCTCTGGGGCTAAGAGTAGCAGATACGCAGTATTTT. This sequence encodes CASSSLGLRVADTQYF.

V and J are TRBV5-8 and TRBJ1-1; no clear D gene. Germline V gene lookup returns CDR1 SGHTS and CDR2 YDEGEE. V dropped 0 bases and J dropped 1 base, with 13 bases sitting between them. The CDR3 loop spans 16 amino acids. The CDR3 reads CASSLGVSTWNTEAFF. CDR3 coding DNA: TGTGCCAGCAGCTTGGGGGTGTCTACCTGGAACACTGAAGCTTTCTTT.

The V gene is TRBV7-9, the J gene TRBJ1-2, with TRBD1 matching over 8 bases. The ends lost 7 bases at V and 4 bases at J; junction bases unmatched: 2. CDR1 and CDR2 from the germline V gene are SEHNR and FQNEAQ (reference sequence). The CDR3 length is 12 residues. The CDR3 coding sequence is TGTGCCAGCACCACAGGGGGCTATGGCTACACCTTC. As protein: CASTTGGYGYTF.

The chain uses TRBV3-1 (or the pseudogene TRBV3-2) and TRBJ1-3, with a tentative D call TRBD1 (5 bases). Looked up from germline, CDR1 is LGHDT and CDR2 is YNNKEL (reference sequence). The CDR3 is 16 residues long. Trimming stripped 4 bases from V and 2 bases from J, with 15 bases between. The CDR3 reads CASSLPGGGTGNTIYF. DNA for the CDR3: TGTGCCAGCAGCCTCCCCGGGGGGGGAACTGGAAACACCATATATTTT.

V usage is TRBV19 and J usage is TRBJ1-1, with D possibly matching TRBD1 (5 bases). Trimming shortened V by 9 bases and J by 4 bases, and 15 bases separated the two germline ends. Per the germline V gene, CDR1 is LNHDA and CDR2 is SQIVND (reference sequence). The CDR3 consists of 13 residues. The CDR3 loop is CASSPRGGTEAFF. CDR3 nucleotide sequence: TGTGCCAGCTCACCCCGCGGGGGCACTGAAGCTTTCTTT.

This clone was observed a single time. The CDR3 DNA reads as TGCGCCAGCAGCCAAGCACAGGGCGATAATGAAAAACTGTTTTTT. Its translation: CASSQAQGDNEKLFF. The chain recombines TRBV4-1 with TRBJ1-4; D might be TRBD1 (6 bases). Trimming cost V 1 base and J 4 bases, with 10 bases left between them. CDR1 is MGHRA and CDR2 is YSYEKL in the germline V gene. The CDR3 covers 15 residues.

The V and J genes are TRBV6-1 and TRBJ1-4; D possibly corresponds to TRBD1 (5 bases). The CDR3 extends over 16 amino acids. V lost 3 bases, J lost 5 bases, and 16 bases lay in between. Germline V lookup: CDR1 MNHNS, CDR2 SASEGT. CDR3 residues: CASSDLRVWGNEKLFF. In DNA, the CDR3 is TGTGCCAGCAGTGACTTGAGGGTCTGGGGCAATGAAAAACTGTTTTTT.

The rearrangement links TRBV24-1 to TRBJ2-3, with D possibly TRBD2 on 5 matching bases. Germline values: CDR1 KGHDR, CDR2 SFDVKD. Trimming took 8 bases from V and 9 from J, leaving 17 bases between them. The CDR3 is 13 amino acids. The DNA of the CDR3 is TGTGCCACCAATAAGAGGGAAGGTTCGACGCAGTATTTT. Encoded protein: CATNKREGSTQYF.

V usage is TRBV5-6 and J usage is TRBJ2-1, with 9 bases identical to TRBD2. V gave up 6 bases and J gave up 2 bases; unmatched junction bases: 3. Per germline, CDR1 SGHDT and CDR2 YYEEEE. This CDR3 comprises 14 residues. The CDR3 protein is CASTLAGAYNEQFF. The CDR3 bases are TGTGCCAGCACCTTAGCGGGAGCCTACAATGAGCAGTTCTTC.

The chain carries TRBV5-1 and TRBJ1-1; no reliable D call. In germline, CDR1 is SGHRS, CDR2 YFSETQ. The CDR3 extends over 12 amino acids. V dropped 5 bases and J dropped 2 bases, with 7 bases sitting between them. The CDR3 here is CASRSGNTEAFF. As DNA, the CDR3 is TGCGCCAGCAGGAGCGGTAACACTGAAGCTTTCTTT.

As regards this clone: Different DNA sequences within this sample yield the same CDR3. The chain links TRBV7-9 to TRBJ1-4; no reliable D call. Trimming stripped 1 base from V and 6 bases from J, with 6 bases between. CDR1 and CDR2 from the germline V gene are SEHNR and FQNEAQ (reference sequence). The CDR3 runs to 13 residues. The CDR3 coding sequence is TGTGCCAGCAGCTTAGATTTGCATGAAAAACTGTTTTTT. As protein: CASSLDLHEKLFF. The whole variable domain, filled in from reference TRBV7-9 and TRBJ1-4, reads DTGVSQNPRHKITKRGQNVTFRCDPISEHNRLYWYRQTLGQGPEFLTYFQNEAQLEKSRLLSDRFSAERPKGSFSTLEIQRTEQGDSAMYLCASSLDLHEKLFFGSGTQLSVL.

In this sample, this clone turned up once. V is TRBV19 and J is TRBJ1-5; D ambiguous. Germline values: CDR1 LNHDA, CDR2 SQIVND (reference sequence). The CDR3 is 11 amino acids. The V end lost 4 bases, the J end lost 11 bases, and 9 bases lay between the germline ends. The CDR3 region is CASSTMEAQHF. DNA of the CDR3: TGTGCCAGTAGTACTATGGAGGCCCAGCATTTT.

V is TRBV3-1 (or the pseudogene TRBV3-2) and J is TRBJ1-6, with D possibly matching TRBD1 (5 bases). This CDR3 has 16 residues. The V end was cut by 4 bases, the J end by 5 bases, with 15 bases between. CDR1 and CDR2 from the germline V gene are LGHDT and YNNKEL (reference sequence). The CDR3 sequence is CASSPPWGSNNSPLHF. CDR3 sequence (DNA): TGTGCCAGCAGCCCCCCGTGGGGGAGTAATAATTCACCCCTCCACTTT.

This rearrangement joins TRBV19 to TRBJ2-2; D possibly matches TRBD1 or TRBD2 (5 bases each). In germline, CDR1 is LNHDA, CDR2 SQIVND (reference sequence). The CDR3 has 15 residues. V shed 8 bases and J shed 0 bases, with 13 bases lying between them. The CDR3: CASSTGRPNTGELFF. The DNA of the CDR3 is TGTGCCAGTTCGACGGGGCGACCGAACACCGGGGAGCTGTTTTTT.

The chain has TRBV19 and TRBJ2-7, with D maybe TRBD2 (6 bases). Deletions cut 4 bases from V and 0 bases from J, with 13 bases between. This CDR3 has 15 residues. CDR1 LNHDA and CDR2 SQIVND come from the germline V gene (reference sequence). The CDR3 loop is CASSTTGTDSYEQYF. The CDR3 bases are TGTGCCAGTAGTACAACCGGGACTGACTCCTACGAGCAGTACTTC.

The chain combines TRBV12-3 or TRBV12-4 with TRBJ2-7; the D is unclear. The CDR3 consists of 12 residues. V lost 0 bases, J lost 6 bases, and 6 bases lay in between. The CDR3 DNA reads TGTGCCAGCAGTTTAGCCCTCGGCGAGCAGTACTTC. It codes for CASSLALGEQYF.

In this sample, this clone turned up once. The chain has TRBV4-1 and TRBJ1-4, with D uncertain. This CDR3 contains 16 residues. The V end was cut by 0 bases, the J end by 0 bases, with 8 bases between. The germline CDR1 and CDR2 sequences are MGHRA and YSYEKL. The CDR3: CASSQDSSATNEKLFF. Here the CDR3 DNA reads TGCGCCAGCAGCCAAGATTCGTCGGCAACTAATGAAAAACTGTTTTTT.

This clone was detected many times. The gene calls are TRBV5-1 and TRBJ2-2; D call uncertain. V was clipped by 0 bases and J by 6 bases, with 9 bases between them. Germline V CDR1 and CDR2: SGHRS, YFSETQ. CDR3 length: 14 residues. This CDR3 reads CASSLAAFSGELFF. CDR3 DNA: TGCGCCAGCAGCTTGGCCGCATTCTCCGGGGAGCTGTTTTTT. The variable domain in full, completed from reference TRBV5-1 and TRBJ2-2, reads KAGVTQTPRYLIKTRGQQVTLSCSPISGHRSVSWYQQTPGQGLQFLFEYFSETQRNKGNFPGRFSGRQFSNSRSEMNVSTLELGDSALYLCASSLAAFSGELFFGEGSRLTVL.

The chain is built from TRBV5-5 and TRBJ2-6; D ambiguous. Trimming shortened V by 4 bases and J by 1 base, and 18 bases separated the two germline ends. The CDR3 loop spans 18 amino acids. The V gene's germline CDR1 is SGHKS and CDR2 YYEKEE (reference sequence). CDR3 sequence reads: CASSLIPPSGSGANVLTF. The CDR3 DNA is TGTGCCAGCAGCCTTATTCCTCCTTCTGGTTCTGGGGCCAACGTCCTGACTTTC.

This chain links TRBV7-8 with TRBJ1-4; D perhaps matches TRBD1 (5 bases). Germline lookup yields CDR1 SGHVS and CDR2 FQNEAQ. Deletions cut 5 bases from V and 7 bases from J, with 14 bases between. The CDR3 runs to 14 residues. CDR3 region: CASSGDWGFEKLFF. The CDR3 nucleotides read TGTGCCAGCAGCGGTGATTGGGGGTTTGAAAAACTGTTTTTT.

This rearrangement joins TRBV9 to TRBJ2-2; TRBD2 aligns across 9 bases. Germline V gene data show CDR1 as SGDLS and CDR2 as YYNGEE. The J segment lost 8 bases and the V segment lost 0 bases, leaving 11 bases of the junction unmatched. The CDR3 extends over 17 amino acids. Written as DNA, the CDR3 is TGTGCCAGCAGCGTAGCAGGGCGGGAGGGCGCCCCGGGGGAGCTGTTTTTT. Translating it yields CASSVAGREGAPGELFF.